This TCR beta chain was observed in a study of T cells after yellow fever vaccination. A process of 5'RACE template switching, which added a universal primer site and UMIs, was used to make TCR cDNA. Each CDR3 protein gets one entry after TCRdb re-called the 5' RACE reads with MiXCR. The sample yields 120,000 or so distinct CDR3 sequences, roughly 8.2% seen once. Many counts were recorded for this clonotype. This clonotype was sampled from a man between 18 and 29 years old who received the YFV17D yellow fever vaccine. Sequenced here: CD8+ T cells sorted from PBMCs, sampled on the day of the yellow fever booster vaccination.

CDR3 coding DNA: TGTGCCAGCAGTTCCCTCCGACAGGGTAGCAATCAGCCCCAGCATTTT. Its translation is CASSSLRQGSNQPQHF. This chain connects TRBV28 to TRBJ1-5, with TRBD1 matching 7 bases. The CDR3 has 16 residues. V trimming: 4 bases; J trimming: 0 bases; junction bases outside the gene matches: 6. Germline loops: CDR1 MDHEN, CDR2 SYDVKM.